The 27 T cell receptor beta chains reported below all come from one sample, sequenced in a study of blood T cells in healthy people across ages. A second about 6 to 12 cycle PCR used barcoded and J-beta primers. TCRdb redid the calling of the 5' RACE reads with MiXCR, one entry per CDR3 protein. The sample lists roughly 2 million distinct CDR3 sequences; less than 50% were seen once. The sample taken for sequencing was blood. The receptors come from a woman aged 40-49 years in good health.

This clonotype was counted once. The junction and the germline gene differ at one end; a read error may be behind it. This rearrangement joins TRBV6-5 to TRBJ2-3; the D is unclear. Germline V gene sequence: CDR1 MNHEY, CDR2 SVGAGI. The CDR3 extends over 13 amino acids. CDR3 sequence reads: CASTSRSIDTQYF. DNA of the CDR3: TGTGCCAGCACCTCGAGAAGCATAGATACGCAGTATTTT.

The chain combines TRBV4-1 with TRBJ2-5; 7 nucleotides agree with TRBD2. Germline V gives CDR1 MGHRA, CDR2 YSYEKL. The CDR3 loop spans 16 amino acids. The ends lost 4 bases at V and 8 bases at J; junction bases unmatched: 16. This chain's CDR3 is CASSPPTSAQGRTQYF. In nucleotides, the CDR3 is TGCGCCAGCAGCCCCCCAACTAGCGCCCAGGGTCGAACCCAGTACTTC.

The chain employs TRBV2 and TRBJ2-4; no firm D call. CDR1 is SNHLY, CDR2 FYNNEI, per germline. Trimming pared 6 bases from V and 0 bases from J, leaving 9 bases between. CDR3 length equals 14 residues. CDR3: CASRYNVAKNIQYF. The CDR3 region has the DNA TGTGCCAGCAGATACAACGTAGCCAAAAACATTCAGTACTTC. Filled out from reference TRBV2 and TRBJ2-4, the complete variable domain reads EPEVTQTPSHQVTQMGQEVILRCVPISNHLYFYWYRQILGQKVEFLVSFYNNEISEKSEIFDDQFSVERPDGSNFTLKIRSTKLEDSAMYFCASRYNVAKNIQYFGAGTRLSVL.

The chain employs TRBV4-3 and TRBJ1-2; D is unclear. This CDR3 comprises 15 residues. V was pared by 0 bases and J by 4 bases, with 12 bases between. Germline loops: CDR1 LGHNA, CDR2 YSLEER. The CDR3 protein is CASSQEAGGGYGYTF. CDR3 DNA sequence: TGCGCCAGCAGCCAAGAGGCCGGAGGAGGCTATGGCTACACCTTC.

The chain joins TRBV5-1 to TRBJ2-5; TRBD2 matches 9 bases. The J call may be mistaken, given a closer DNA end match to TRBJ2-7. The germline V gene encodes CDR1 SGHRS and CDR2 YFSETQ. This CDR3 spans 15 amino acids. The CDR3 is CASSLEPSGVGEQYF. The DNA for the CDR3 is TGCGCCAGCAGCTTGGAACCTAGCGGGGTTGGCGAGCAGTACTTC.

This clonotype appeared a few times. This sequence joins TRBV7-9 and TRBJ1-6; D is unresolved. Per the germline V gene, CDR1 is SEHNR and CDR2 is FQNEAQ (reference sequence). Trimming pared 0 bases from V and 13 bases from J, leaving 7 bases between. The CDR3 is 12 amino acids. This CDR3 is CASSLAPAPLHF. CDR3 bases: TGTGCCAGCAGCTTAGCTCCGGCTCCCCTCCACTTT. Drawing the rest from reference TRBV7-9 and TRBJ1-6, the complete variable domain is DTGVSQNPRHKITKRGQNVTFRCDPISEHNRLYWYRQTLGQGPEFLTYFQNEAQLEKSRLLSDRFSAERPKGSFSTLEIQRTEQGDSAMYLCASSLAPAPLHFGNGTRLTVT.

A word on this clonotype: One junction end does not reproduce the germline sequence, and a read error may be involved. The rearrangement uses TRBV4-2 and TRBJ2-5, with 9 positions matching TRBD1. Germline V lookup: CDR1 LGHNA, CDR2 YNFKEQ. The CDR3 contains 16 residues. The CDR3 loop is CASSQRAGTGKGEQNF. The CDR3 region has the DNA TGTGCCAGCAGCCAGAGAGCCGGGACAGGGAAAGGCGAGCAGAACTTC.

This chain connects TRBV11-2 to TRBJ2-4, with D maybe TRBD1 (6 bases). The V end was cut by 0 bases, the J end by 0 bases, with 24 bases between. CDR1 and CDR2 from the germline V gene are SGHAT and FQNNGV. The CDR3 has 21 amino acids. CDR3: CASSLDRIARGNRLAKNIQYF. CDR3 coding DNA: TGTGCCAGCAGCTTAGATCGAATCGCCAGGGGCAATAGACTAGCCAAAAACATTCAGTACTTC.

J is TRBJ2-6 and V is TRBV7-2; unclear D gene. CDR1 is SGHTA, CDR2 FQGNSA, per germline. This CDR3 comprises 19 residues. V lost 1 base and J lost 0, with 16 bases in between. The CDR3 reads CASSLEVVTAVSGANVLTF. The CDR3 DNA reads TGTGCCAGCAGCTTAGAAGTGGTCACGGCTGTCTCTGGGGCCAACGTCCTGACTTTC.

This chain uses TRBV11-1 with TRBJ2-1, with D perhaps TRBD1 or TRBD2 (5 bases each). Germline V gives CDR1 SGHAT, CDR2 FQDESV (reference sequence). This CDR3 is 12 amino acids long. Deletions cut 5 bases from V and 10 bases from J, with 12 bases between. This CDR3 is CASSLGDMEQFF. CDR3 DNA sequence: TGTGCCAGCAGCCTGGGGGATATGGAGCAGTTCTTC.

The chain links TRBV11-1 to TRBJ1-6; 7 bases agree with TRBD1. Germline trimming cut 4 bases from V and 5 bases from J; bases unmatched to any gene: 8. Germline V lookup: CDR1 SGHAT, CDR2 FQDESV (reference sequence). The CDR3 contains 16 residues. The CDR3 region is CASSSIHRGDNSPLHF. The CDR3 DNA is TGTGCCAGCAGCTCAATTCACAGGGGTGATAATTCACCCCTCCACTTT.

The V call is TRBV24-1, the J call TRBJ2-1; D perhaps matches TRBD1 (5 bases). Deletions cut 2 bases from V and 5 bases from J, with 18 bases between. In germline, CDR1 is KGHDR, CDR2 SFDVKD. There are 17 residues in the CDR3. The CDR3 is CATSDSISNQGNNEQFF. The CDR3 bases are TGTGCCACCAGTGATTCGATCAGCAATCAGGGAAACAATGAGCAGTTCTTC.

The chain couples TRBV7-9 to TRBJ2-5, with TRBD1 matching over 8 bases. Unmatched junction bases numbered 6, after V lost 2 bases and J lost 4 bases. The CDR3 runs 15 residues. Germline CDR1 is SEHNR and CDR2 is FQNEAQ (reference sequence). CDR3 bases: TGTGCCAGCAGCTTACCCGGACAGGGCGGAGAGACCCAGTACTTC. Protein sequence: CASSLPGQGGETQYF.

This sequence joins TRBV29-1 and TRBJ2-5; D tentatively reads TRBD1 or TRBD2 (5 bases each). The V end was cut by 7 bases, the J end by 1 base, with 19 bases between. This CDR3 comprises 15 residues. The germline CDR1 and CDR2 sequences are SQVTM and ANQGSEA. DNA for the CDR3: TGCAGCGCCGAATGGGGGTTGGGGTTCCAAGAGACCCAGTACTTC. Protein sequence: CSAEWGLGFQETQYF.

In nucleotides, the CDR3 is TGTGCCAGCATCTCACGCGCGGCCGGGACGGATACGCAGTATTTT. Translated, it gives CASISRAAGTDTQYF. The rearrangement joins TRBV6-5 to TRBJ2-3; D could derive from TRBD1 or TRBD2 (5 bases each). This CDR3 region has 15 residues. Germline V gene sequence: CDR1 MNHEY, CDR2 SVGAGI. The V gene lost 7 bases and the J gene lost 6 bases, with 20 bases spanning the gap.

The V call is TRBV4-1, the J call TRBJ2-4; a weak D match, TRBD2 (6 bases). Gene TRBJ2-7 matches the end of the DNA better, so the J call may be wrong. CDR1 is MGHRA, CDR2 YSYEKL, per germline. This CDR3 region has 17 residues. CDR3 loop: CASSQVGGTGPAYEQYF. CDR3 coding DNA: TGCGCCAGCAGCCAAGTCGGAGGGACGGGGCCCGCCTACGAGCAGTACTTC.

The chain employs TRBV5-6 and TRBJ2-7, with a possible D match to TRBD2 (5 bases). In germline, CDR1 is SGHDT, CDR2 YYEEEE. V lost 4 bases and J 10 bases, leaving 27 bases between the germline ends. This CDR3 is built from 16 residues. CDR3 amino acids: CASSPRWDLAKNTQYF. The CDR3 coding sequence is TGTGCCAGCAGCCCTAGGTGGGATCTAGCCAAAAACACTCAGTACTTC.

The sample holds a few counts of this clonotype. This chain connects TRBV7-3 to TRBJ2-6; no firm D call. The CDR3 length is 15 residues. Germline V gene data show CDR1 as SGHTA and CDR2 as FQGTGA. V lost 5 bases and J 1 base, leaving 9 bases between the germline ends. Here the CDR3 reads CASSPNPSGANVLTF. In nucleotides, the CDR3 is TGTGCCAGCAGCCCTAACCCATCTGGGGCCAACGTCCTGACTTTC. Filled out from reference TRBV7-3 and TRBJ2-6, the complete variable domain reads GAGVSQTPSNKVTEKGKYVELRCDPISGHTALYWYRQSLGQGPEFLIYFQGTGAADDSGLPNDRFFAVRPEGSVSTLKIQRTERGDSAVYLCASSPNPSGANVLTFGAGSRLTVL.

The CDR3 bases are TGTGCCAGCCGAGACAGGTCAGACTATGGCTACACCTTC. The encoded protein is CASRDRSDYGYTF. The genes are TRBV9 and TRBJ1-2; D might be TRBD1 (6 bases). This CDR3 has 13 amino acids. Deletions cut 7 bases from V and 3 bases from J, with 13 bases between. CDR1 is SGDLS and CDR2 is YYNGEE in the germline V gene.

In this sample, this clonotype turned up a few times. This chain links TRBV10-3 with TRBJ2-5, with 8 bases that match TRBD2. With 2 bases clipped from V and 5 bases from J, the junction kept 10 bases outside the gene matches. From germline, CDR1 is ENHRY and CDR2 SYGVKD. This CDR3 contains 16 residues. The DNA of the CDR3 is TGTGCCATCAGTGAGACCGGGACTAGTCTTCCGGAGACCCAGTACTTC. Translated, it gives CAISETGTSLPETQYF.

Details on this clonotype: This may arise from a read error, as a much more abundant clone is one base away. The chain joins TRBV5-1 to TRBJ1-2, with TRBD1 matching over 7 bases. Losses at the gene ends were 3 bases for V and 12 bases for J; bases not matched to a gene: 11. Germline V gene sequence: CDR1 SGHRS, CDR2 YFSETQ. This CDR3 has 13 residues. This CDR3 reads CASSSTGVQGHTF. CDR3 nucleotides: TGCGCCAGCAGCTCAACAGGGGTTCAGGGCCACACCTTC.

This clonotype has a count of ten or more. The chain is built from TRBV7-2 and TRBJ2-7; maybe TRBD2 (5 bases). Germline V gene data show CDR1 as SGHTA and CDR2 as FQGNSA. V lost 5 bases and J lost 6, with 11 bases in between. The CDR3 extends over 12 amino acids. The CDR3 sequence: CASSTRLGEQYF. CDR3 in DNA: TGTGCCAGCAGCACTAGGTTGGGCGAGCAGTACTTC.

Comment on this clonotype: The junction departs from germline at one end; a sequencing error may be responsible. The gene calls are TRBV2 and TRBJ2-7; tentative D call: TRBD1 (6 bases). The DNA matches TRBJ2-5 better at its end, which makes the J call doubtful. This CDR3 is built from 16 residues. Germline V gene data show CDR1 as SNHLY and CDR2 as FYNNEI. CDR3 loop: CASSEAGLLGAKTQYF. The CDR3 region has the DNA TGTGCCAGCAGCGAAGCAGGGCTTTTGGGGGCGAAGACCCAGTACTTC.

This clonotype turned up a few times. The CDR3: CSASNYLTGGFRGAETQYF. DNA for the CDR3: TGCAGTGCTAGTAATTATTTGACAGGGGGATTTCGAGGGGCAGAGACCCAGTACTTC. The V gene is TRBV20-1, the J gene TRBJ2-5; 9 bases agree with TRBD1. This CDR3 has 19 amino acids. V lost 3 bases and J lost 4; bases outside the gene matches: 21. Germline values: CDR1 DFQATT, CDR2 SNEGSKA (reference sequence).

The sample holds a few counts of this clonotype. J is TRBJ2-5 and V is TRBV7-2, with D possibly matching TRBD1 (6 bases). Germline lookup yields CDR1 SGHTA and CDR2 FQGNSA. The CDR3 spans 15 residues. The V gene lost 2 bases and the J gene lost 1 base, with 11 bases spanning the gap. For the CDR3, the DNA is TGTGCCAGCAGCTTATTTTTACAGGGCCAAGAGACCCAGTACTTC. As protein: CASSLFLQGQETQYF.

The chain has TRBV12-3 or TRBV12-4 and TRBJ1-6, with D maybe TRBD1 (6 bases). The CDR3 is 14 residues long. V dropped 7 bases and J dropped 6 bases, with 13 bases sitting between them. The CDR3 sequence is CASNLGAGNSPLHF. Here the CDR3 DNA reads TGTGCCAGCAATTTGGGGGCAGGTAATTCACCCCTCCACTTT.

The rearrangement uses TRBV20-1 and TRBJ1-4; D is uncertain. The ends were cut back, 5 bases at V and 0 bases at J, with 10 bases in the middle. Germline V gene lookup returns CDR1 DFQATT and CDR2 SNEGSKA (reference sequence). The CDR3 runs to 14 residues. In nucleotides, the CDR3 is TGCAGTGCTGTATACATTCCAACTAATGAAAAACTGTTTTTT. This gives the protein CSAVYIPTNEKLFF.